The rows below give T cell receptor beta chains drawn from one sample of a study of blood T cell repertoires in COVID-19. The protocol was immunoSEQ multiplex PCR, while the TCRdb copy is restricted to in-frame clones and leaves out a portion. Here the sample spans hundreds of thousands of clones, 80% to 90% being singletons. Material for sequencing was peripheral blood. The source is a man aged 40-55 years with acute or convalescent COVID-19. Each CDR3 is given with its conserved first and last residue. Each record gives: CDR3 protein, CDR3 DNA, D gene, clone size, V gene, J gene. A D gene is named only where the DNA matches it firmly. Clone size is given for some rows only: seen once, a few or many times, or a class if the clone is expanded.

CDR3aa: CASSTPAGEVADTQYF
CDR3nt: TGTGCCAGCAGTACCCCGGCGGGAGAGGTGGCAGATACGCAGTATTTT
d_gene: TRBD2
abundance: NA
v_gene: TRBV27
j_gene: TRBJ2-3

CDR3aa: CASSPARLAPEEQYF
CDR3nt: TGTGCCAGCTCACCTGCCCGACTAGCGCCTGAGGAGCAGTACTTC
d_gene: TRBD2
abundance: once
v_gene: TRBV18
j_gene: TRBJ2-7

CDR3aa: CASSPGPRLAGSSYEQYF
CDR3nt: TGTGCCAGCAGTCCCGGACCCCGGTTAGCGGGATCCTCCTACGAGCAGTACTTC
d_gene: TRBD2
abundance: NA
v_gene: TRBV4-2
j_gene: TRBJ2-7

CDR3aa: CAWSVWLASTDTQYF
CDR3nt: TGTGCCTGGAGTGTATGGCTAGCCAGCACAGATACGCAGTATTTT
d_gene: NA
abundance: NA
v_gene: TRBV30
j_gene: TRBJ2-3

CDR3aa: CATLGLADLRETQYF
CDR3nt: TGTGCCACGCTGGGACTAGCGGACCTCCGAGAGACCCAGTACTTC
d_gene: TRBD2
abundance: NA
v_gene: TRBV3-1/TRBV3-2
j_gene: TRBJ2-5

CDR3aa: CASSDGAGANTEAFF
CDR3nt: TGCGCCAGCAGTGACGGGGCAGGGGCGAACACTGAAGCTTTCTTT
d_gene: NA
abundance: NA
v_gene: TRBV10-2
j_gene: TRBJ1-1

CDR3aa: CASSMGAQVYEQYF
CDR3nt: TGCGCCAGCAGCATGGGGGCGCAGGTCTACGAGCAGTACTTC
d_gene: NA
abundance: NA
v_gene: TRBV5-1
j_gene: TRBJ2-7

CDR3aa: CASAVTGSSYNEQFF
CDR3nt: TGTGCCAGTGCGGTTACAGGTTCCTCCTACAATGAGCAGTTCTTC
d_gene: NA
abundance: NA
v_gene: TRBV19
j_gene: TRBJ2-1

CDR3aa: CASRAGVSGGWDTQYF
CDR3nt: TGTGCCAGCCGTGCCGGGGTGAGCGGAGGTTGGGATACGCAGTATTTT
d_gene: NA
abundance: NA
v_gene: TRBV6-1
j_gene: TRBJ2-3

CDR3aa: CASSSRGSGGQETQYF
CDR3nt: TGTGCCAGCAGCTCCCGGGGTAGCGGGGGCCAAGAGACCCAGTACTTC
d_gene: TRBD2
abundance: NA
v_gene: TRBV4-2
j_gene: TRBJ2-5

CDR3aa: CASSSGLPSSYNEQFF
CDR3nt: TGTGCCAGCAGCTCCGGACTGCCTAGCTCCTACAATGAGCAGTTCTTC
d_gene: NA
abundance: NA
v_gene: TRBV11-3
j_gene: TRBJ2-1

CDR3aa: CATSAGGPNTEAFF
CDR3nt: TGTGCCACGTCGGCAGGGGGGCCGAACACTGAAGCTTTCTTT
d_gene: TRBD1
abundance: NA
v_gene: TRBV10-3
j_gene: TRBJ1-1

CDR3aa: CASSRDRAGGYTF
CDR3nt: TGTGCCAGCAGCCGGGACAGAGCGGGTGGCTACACCTTC
d_gene: TRBD1
abundance: once
v_gene: TRBV7-2
j_gene: TRBJ1-2

CDR3aa: CASSLFFGQGGTDTQYF
CDR3nt: TGTGCCAGCAGCTTGTTTTTCGGGCAGGGTGGGACAGATACGCAGTATTTT
d_gene: NA
abundance: NA
v_gene: TRBV5-8
j_gene: TRBJ2-3

CDR3aa: CASSRQGANTGELFF
CDR3nt: TGTGCCAGCAGTCGACAGGGGGCGAACACCGGGGAGCTGTTTTTT
d_gene: TRBD1
abundance: once
v_gene: TRBV6-5
j_gene: TRBJ2-2

CDR3aa: CASSPSGTPNYGYTF
CDR3nt: TGTGCCAGCAGCCCTTCGGGGACACCAAACTATGGCTACACCTTC
d_gene: NA
abundance: NA
v_gene: TRBV14
j_gene: TRBJ1-2

CDR3aa: CASSLGPGSEKLFF
CDR3nt: TGCGCCAGCAGCTTGGGGCCGGGGAGTGAAAAACTGTTTTTT
d_gene: NA
abundance: few
v_gene: TRBV5-1
j_gene: TRBJ1-4

CDR3aa: CASSESIRNSPLHF
CDR3nt: TGTGCCAGCAGTGAATCTATCCGTAATTCACCCCTCCACTTT
d_gene: NA
abundance: once
v_gene: TRBV25-1
j_gene: TRBJ1-6

CDR3aa: CASSLGGTSTYEQYF
CDR3nt: TGTGCCAGCAGCTTGGGGGGGACATCGACCTACGAGCAGTACTTC
d_gene: NA
abundance: NA
v_gene: TRBV5-4
j_gene: TRBJ2-7

CDR3aa: CAWSVPQGVSPLHF
CDR3nt: TGTGCCTGGAGTGTACCACAGGGGGTTTCACCCCTCCACTTT
d_gene: TRBD1
abundance: few
v_gene: TRBV30
j_gene: TRBJ1-6

CDR3aa: CASSLNHPDTGELFF
CDR3nt: TGTGCCAGCAGCTTAAACCACCCGGACACCGGGGAGCTGTTTTTT
d_gene: NA
abundance: NA
v_gene: TRBV7-8
j_gene: TRBJ2-2

CDR3aa: CASSSDFYEQYF
CDR3nt: TGTGCCAGCAGTTCCGACTTCTACGAGCAGTACTTC
d_gene: NA
abundance: NA
v_gene: TRBV7-9
j_gene: TRBJ2-7

CDR3aa: CASSPEGVAGNTIYF
CDR3nt: TGTGCCAGCAGCCCCGAAGGGGTTGCTGGAAACACCATATATTTT
d_gene: NA
abundance: NA
v_gene: TRBV7-9
j_gene: TRBJ1-3

CDR3aa: CASSPPGQGIQETQYF
CDR3nt: TGTGCCAGCTCACCACCGGGACAGGGAATACAAGAGACCCAGTACTTC
d_gene: TRBD1
abundance: NA
v_gene: TRBV18
j_gene: TRBJ2-5

CDR3aa: CASCRDHETDYEQYF
CDR3nt: TGTGCCAGTTGCCGGGATCACGAAACAGACTACGAGCAGTACTTC
d_gene: NA
abundance: once
v_gene: TRBV5-5
j_gene: TRBJ2-7

CDR3aa: CASTGQGFGTEAFF
CDR3nt: TGTGCCAGTACCGGACAGGGATTTGGCACTGAAGCTTTCTTT
d_gene: TRBD1
abundance: once
v_gene: TRBV19
j_gene: TRBJ1-1

CDR3aa: CASSQGQWNTEAFF
CDR3nt: TGTGCCAGCAGCCAAGGACAGTGGAACACTGAAGCTTTCTTT
d_gene: NA
abundance: NA
v_gene: TRBV5-4
j_gene: TRBJ1-1

CDR3aa: CASSPWTGGAKPYEQYF
CDR3nt: TGTGCCAGCAGTCCATGGACAGGGGGCGCCAAGCCCTACGAGCAGTACTTC
d_gene: TRBD1
abundance: NA
v_gene: TRBV28
j_gene: TRBJ2-7